This TCR beta chain emerged from a study of identical twins. Study-level points and caveats: Clonotypes of the beta chain that were abundant in cord blood carried fewer insertions (memory repertoires showed none). Modelling approaches yielded underestimates of out-of-frame TCR alpha sharing between monozygotic twins.

V gave up 0 bases and J gave up 3 bases, with 1 base separating them. Germline loops: CDR1 SGHTS, CDR2 YDEGEE. The CDR3 is 11 amino acids. Regarding this clonotype: Its antigen remains unidentified.

MiXCR, run by TCRdb on the 5' RACE reads, gives a single entry per CDR3 protein. Here the sample spans about 18,000 distinct CDR3 sequences, 55% to 75% being singletons. Sequenced material: memory (CD45RO+) T cells sorted from blood. The chain uses TRBV5-8 and TRBJ2-7, with D uncertain. This TCR was recovered from a young woman in good health. This table probably holds off-target reads from a library built for another chain. The CDR3, as DNA: TGTGCCAGCAGCTTGGACTACGAGCAGTACTTC. Residues: CASSLDYEQYF.